The clone carrying this T cell receptor (beta chain) has a single count. The data were obtained in a study of control samples from healthy donors and cancer patients. The CDR3 extends over 12 amino acids. The ends were cut back, 2 bases at V and 5 bases at J, with 6 bases in the middle. The germline gives CDR1 MNHEY, CDR2 SVGEGT. Assay: immunoSEQ multiplex PCR; the TCRdb copy retains only in-frame clones and omits some. This table holds over 150,000 clones, about 94% found once. The V call is TRBV6-2 or TRBV6-3, the J call TRBJ2-5; D is ambiguous. The specimen was PBMCs. The clonotype originates from a man in his 60s with colorectal cancer. For the CDR3, the DNA is TGTGCCAGCAGTTACCAGTCGGAGACCCAGTACTTC. Translating it yields CASSYQSETQYF.